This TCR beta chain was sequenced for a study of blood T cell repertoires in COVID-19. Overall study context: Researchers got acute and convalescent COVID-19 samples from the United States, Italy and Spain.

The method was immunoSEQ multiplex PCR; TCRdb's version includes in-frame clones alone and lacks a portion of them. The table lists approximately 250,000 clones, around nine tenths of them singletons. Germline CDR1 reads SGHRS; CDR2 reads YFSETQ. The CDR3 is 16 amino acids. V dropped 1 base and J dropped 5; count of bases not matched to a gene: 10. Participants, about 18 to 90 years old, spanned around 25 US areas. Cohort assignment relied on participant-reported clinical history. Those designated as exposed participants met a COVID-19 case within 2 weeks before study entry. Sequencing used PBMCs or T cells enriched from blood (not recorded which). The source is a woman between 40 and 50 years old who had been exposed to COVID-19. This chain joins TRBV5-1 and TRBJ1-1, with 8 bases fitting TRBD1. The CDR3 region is CASSLRPGGDRTEAFF. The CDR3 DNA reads TGCGCCAGCAGCTTGAGGCCAGGGGGCGATCGGACTGAAGCTTTCTTT.